A selection of T cell receptor beta chains follows, all from one sample in a study of OX40 agonist ivuxolimab in advanced cancers. Libraries were prepared by immunoSEQ multiplex PCR; TCRdb keeps only in-frame clonotypes and omits some of them. The profile shows 94,000 or so clones, roughly four fifths of them singletons. Here the sequenced sample was CD4+ or CD8+ T cells sorted from blood, taken in a trial of the OX40 agonist ivuxolimab. These receptors were collected from an adult with an advanced solid tumor such as melanoma, head and neck, liver or kidney cancer. Each CDR3 is given with its conserved first and last residue. The D gene is left open where the match is weak. The size entry is marked missing in some rows and otherwise reads once, few, many or a size class.

clone_size,j_call,d_call,v_call,cdr3_aa,cdr3_nt
NA,TRBJ2-3,TRBD2,TRBV19,CASSVLAGGPVATDTQYF,TGTGCCAGTAGTGTGCTAGCGGGAGGGCCGGTGGCCACAGATACGCAGTATTTT
NA,TRBJ2-7,NA,TRBV11-2,CASSAVYEQYF,TGTGCCAGCAGCGCGGTCTACGAGCAGTACTTC
NA,TRBJ2-3,TRBD2,TRBV10-1,CASSDYGLAGAKDTQYF,TGCGCCAGCAGTGATTACGGACTAGCGGGAGCAAAAGATACGCAGTATTTT
NA,TRBJ1-1,NA,TRBV7-9,CASSLAGGTTEAFF,TGTGCCAGCAGCTTAGCGGGTGGAACCACTGAAGCTTTCTTT
NA,TRBJ1-4,NA,TRBV5-1,CASSLGGPNEKLFF,TGCGCCAGCAGCTTGGGGGGGCCTAATGAAAAACTGTTTTTT
NA,TRBJ2-2,NA,TRBV2,CASSGDTGELFF,TGTGCCAGCAGCGGGGACACCGGGGAGCTGTTTTTT
NA,TRBJ1-1,NA,TRBV10-3,CAISLGDMNTEAFF,TGTGCCATCAGTCTGGGGGATATGAACACTGAAGCTTTCTTT
NA,TRBJ2-7,TRBD2,TRBV14,CASSSGGLTLYEQYF,TGTGCCAGCAGTTCGGGGGGACTAACCTTATACGAGCAGTACTTC
once,TRBJ2-7,NA,TRBV6-1,CASSDGRAYEQYF,TGTGCCAGCAGTGATGGCAGAGCCTACGAGCAGTACTTC
NA,TRBJ2-3,NA,TRBV4-3,CASSAREGIGDTQYF,TGCGCCAGCAGCGCAAGAGAGGGTATTGGAGATACGCAGTATTTT
once,TRBJ1-2,TRBD1,TRBV4-3,CASSQERTGSYGYTF,TGCGCCAGCAGCCAAGAGCGGACAGGGTCCTATGGCTACACCTTC
NA,TRBJ2-7,NA,TRBV19,CASSIGGMTYEQYF,TGTGCCAGTAGTATAGGAGGGATGACCTACGAGCAGTACTTC
once,TRBJ1-3,TRBD1,TRBV7-9,CASSFTGGNGNTIYF,TGTGCCAGCAGCTTCACAGGGGGCAATGGAAACACCATATATTTT
once,TRBJ2-2,TRBD2,TRBV7-9,CASSSRTSPNTGELFF,TGTGCCAGCAGCTCCAGGACTAGCCCGAACACCGGGGAGCTGTTTTTT
NA,TRBJ2-1,TRBD2,TRBV7-9,CASSGLGRRGLAGHNEQFF,TGTGCCAGCAGCGGTCTCGGTCGACGAGGACTAGCGGGACACAATGAGCAGTTCTTC
NA,TRBJ2-7,TRBD1,TRBV13,CASSDRGPIEQYF,TGTGCCAGCAGCGACAGGGGGCCGATCGAGCAGTACTTC
NA,TRBJ1-1,NA,TRBV7-2,CASSLAILGTEAFF,TGTGCCAGCAGCTTAGCGATATTGGGGACTGAAGCTTTCTTT
NA,TRBJ2-1,NA,TRBV5-6,CASSFAGSSYNEQFF,TGTGCCAGCAGCTTTGCGGGGAGCTCCTACAATGAGCAGTTCTTC
NA,TRBJ2-1,NA,TRBV2,CASKGNEQFF,TGTGCCAGCAAGGGAAATGAGCAGTTCTTC
once,TRBJ2-7,NA,TRBV19,CASSPTPGAYEQYF,TGTGCCAGTAGCCCGACCCCCGGGGCCTACGAGCAGTACTTC
NA,TRBJ2-7,NA,TRBV7-9,CASSSWGHPYEQYF,TGTGCCAGCAGCTCCTGGGGCCACCCCTACGAGCAGTACTTC
NA,TRBJ1-2,NA,TRBV11-2,CASSLLAGANYGYTF,TGTGCCAGCAGCTTATTGGCAGGGGCTAACTATGGCTACACCTTC
NA,TRBJ2-1,TRBD1,TRBV2,CASSEQGANEQFF,TGTGCCAGCAGTGAACAGGGGGCAAATGAGCAGTTCTTC
NA,TRBJ2-7,TRBD2,TRBV30,CAWGLAGAHEQYF,TGTGCCTGGGGCCTAGCGGGGGCCCACGAGCAGTACTTC
NA,TRBJ1-1,TRBD1,TRBV2,CASRRETGRGTEAFF,TGTGCCAGCAGAAGGGAGACAGGGCGCGGAACTGAAGCTTTCTTT
few,TRBJ2-7,NA,TRBV6-1,CASSSLVPYEQYF,TGTGCCAGCAGTTCCCTGGTCCCGTACGAGCAGTACTTC
NA,TRBJ2-5,NA,TRBV9,CASSVGGEGGGETQYF,TGTGCCAGCAGCGTAGGAGGGGAGGGGGGCGGAGAGACCCAGTACTTC
NA,TRBJ1-2,TRBD1,TRBV6-5,CASSTRQGGYTF,TGTGCCAGCAGTACCCGACAGGGGGGCTACACCTTC
NA,TRBJ1-2,NA,TRBV28,CASSNSGTDYGYTF,TGTGCCAGCAGTAACTCCGGGACGGACTATGGCTACACCTTC
NA,TRBJ2-7,NA,TRBV5-8,CASSLRARYEQYF,TGTGCCAGCAGCTTGAGGGCGCGGTACGAGCAGTACTTC
few,TRBJ2-3,NA,TRBV6-5,CASSSGSSTDTQYF,TGTGCCAGCAGTTCTGGATCTAGCACAGATACGCAGTATTTT
NA,TRBJ1-2,TRBD1,TRBV30,CAWRLTGREYGYTF,TGTGCCTGGAGACTGACAGGGCGAGAATATGGCTACACCTTC
few,TRBJ1-2,NA,TRBV7-2,CASSLGGGSGYTF,TGTGCCAGCAGCTTAGGGGGAGGTTCAGGCTACACCTTC
NA,TRBJ2-7,NA,TRBV7-9,CASSFSLNLEQYF,TGTGCCAGCAGCTTTAGTCTGAACCTCGAGCAGTACTTC
once,TRBJ2-7,TRBD1,TRBV7-2,CASSLQGAIPSEQYF,TGTGCCAGCAGCTTACAGGGGGCGATTCCCTCCGAGCAGTACTTC
NA,TRBJ2-5,NA,TRBV4-1,CASSQLRSQQGEEQYF,TGCGCCAGCAGCCAACTTCGCTCGCAACAGGGAGAAGAGCAGTACTTC
NA,TRBJ1-5,NA,TRBV5-4,CASSLEATGGQPQHF,TGTGCCAGCAGCCTAGAGGCCACAGGTGGGCAGCCCCAGCATTTT
once,TRBJ2-6,NA,TRBV10-3,CAISDSSGANVLTF,TGTGCCATCAGCGACAGTTCTGGGGCCAACGTCCTGACTTTC
NA,TRBJ2-7,NA,TRBV5-1,CASSLQGSDHEQYF,TGCGCCAGCAGCTTACAGGGAAGCGACCACGAGCAGTACTTC
NA,TRBJ2-1,TRBD2,TRBV6-6,CASSYASGGSGEQFF,TGTGCCAGCAGTTACGCTAGCGGGGGATCGGGTGAGCAGTTCTTC
NA,TRBJ1-2,TRBD1,TRBV5-6,CASSLARGDGYTF,TGTGCCAGCAGCTTGGCCAGGGGGGACGGCTACACCTTC
NA,TRBJ1-2,TRBD1,TRBV4-3,CASSQDPGGNYGYTF,TGCGCCAGCAGCCAAGACCCAGGGGGAAACTATGGCTACACCTTC
NA,TRBJ2-7,NA,TRBV5-4,CASSPDRSEQYF,TGTGCCAGCAGCCCCGACAGAAGCGAGCAGTACTTC
NA,TRBJ1-6,NA,TRBV4-1,CASSLQWAQFNSPLHF,TGCGCCAGCAGCCTGCAGTGGGCACAGTTTAATTCACCCCTCCACTTT
NA,TRBJ1-1,NA,TRBV7-9,CASSFPTGMNTEAFF,TGTGCCAGCAGCTTTCCTACAGGGATGAACACTGAAGCTTTCTTT
NA,TRBJ2-6,TRBD1,TRBV5-6,CASSLASGTGGANVLTF,TGTGCCAGCAGCTTGGCCTCGGGGACAGGGGGGGCCAACGTCCTGACTTTC
medium-sized,TRBJ1-2,TRBD1,TRBV19,CAIRSGQGAGYGYTF,TGTGCCATTAGGTCGGGACAGGGGGCCGGCTATGGCTACACCTTC
NA,TRBJ1-2,NA,TRBV7-2,CASSLDPWFGYTF,TGTGCCAGCAGCTTAGATCCCTGGTTTGGCTACACCTTC
NA,TRBJ1-4,NA,TRBV27,CASSSTGTGEKLFF,TGTGCCAGCAGTTCAACTGGGACGGGGGAAAAACTGTTTTTT
NA,TRBJ1-4,TRBD1,TRBV25-1,CASSESGGGRLNEKLFF,TGTGCCAGCAGTGAATCAGGAGGGGGCCGTCTTAATGAAAAACTGTTTTTT
NA,TRBJ2-7,TRBD2,TRBV5-1,CASSPQPASGGNYEQYF,TGCGCCAGCAGCCCCCAGCCGGCTAGCGGGGGGAATTACGAGCAGTACTTC
NA,TRBJ2-5,TRBD2,TRBV5-1,CASSLDGSGTNSRAQYF,TGCGCCAGCAGCTTGGATGGTAGCGGGACTAACTCAAGGGCCCAGTACTTC
once,TRBJ1-4,TRBD1,TRBV2,CASVGTANEKLFF,TGTGCCAGCGTCGGGACAGCGAATGAAAAACTGTTTTTT
NA,TRBJ2-2,NA,TRBV15,CATSRDSNTGELFF,TGTGCCACCAGCAGAGACAGTAACACCGGGGAGCTGTTTTTT
NA,TRBJ2-2,TRBD1,TRBV19,CASSFAGGLTGELFF,TGTGCCAGTAGTTTCGCAGGGGGCCTGACCGGGGAGCTGTTTTTT